Shown below are 12 T cell receptor beta chains from a single sample sequenced in a study of OX40 agonist ivuxolimab in advanced cancers. The protocol was immunoSEQ multiplex PCR, while the TCRdb copy is restricted to in-frame clones and leaves out a portion. The sample lists 50,000 to 55,000 clones, 75% to 90% occurring once. Sequencing used CD4+ or CD8+ T cells sorted from blood, obtained in a trial of the OX40 agonist ivuxolimab. These receptors originate from an adult with an advanced solid tumor such as melanoma, head and neck, liver or kidney cancer.

The genes are TRBV19 and TRBJ2-4; TRBD1 aligns across 7 bases. The CDR3 runs to 15 residues. Germline V gene data show CDR1 as LNHDA and CDR2 as SQIVND (reference sequence). Losses at the gene ends were 5 bases for V and 6 bases for J; bases not matched to a gene: 10. In nucleotides, the CDR3 is TGTGCCAGTAGTCCCCTCGACAGGGTGGGAAACATTCAGTACTTC. Encoded protein: CASSPLDRVGNIQYF.

The chain joins TRBV19 to TRBJ2-3; D possibly uses TRBD1 or TRBD2 (7 bases each). CDR3 length: 14 residues. Per the germline V gene, CDR1 is LNHDA and CDR2 is SQIVND (reference sequence). Trimming left V 6 bases short and J 4 bases short, with 14 bases between. This CDR3 reads CASRRAGGADTQYF. In DNA form, the CDR3 reads TGTGCCAGTAGGAGGGCAGGGGGGGCAGATACGCAGTATTTT.

This clone appeared a single time. This chain uses TRBV27 with TRBJ2-7, with 7 bases identical to TRBD2. Per the germline V gene, CDR1 is MNHEY and CDR2 is SMNVEV (reference sequence). The trim removed 2 bases at V and 3 bases at J, leaving 7 bases unmatched. This CDR3 is 15 amino acids long. CDR3 in DNA: TGTGCCAGCAGTTTAGGCCTAGCGGACGTCTACGAGCAGTACTTC. This codes for CASSLGLADVYEQYF.

The V and J genes are TRBV2 and TRBJ1-2; TRBD1 agrees at 8 bases. Germline trimming cut 4 bases from V and 4 bases from J; bases unmatched to any gene: 2. CDR3 length: 13 amino acids. Germline V gives CDR1 SNHLY, CDR2 FYNNEI. Here the CDR3 reads CASSGQGSYGYTF. In nucleotides, the CDR3 is TGTGCCAGCAGTGGACAGGGGAGCTATGGCTACACCTTC. The variable domain in full, with the rest retrieved from reference TRBV2 and TRBJ1-2, is EPEVTQTPSHQVTQMGQEVILRCVPISNHLYFYWYRQILGQKVEFLVSFYNNEISEKSEIFDDQFSVERPDGSNFTLKIRSTKLEDSAMYFCASSGQGSYGYTFGSGTRLTVV.

This sequence joins TRBV19 and TRBJ1-3, with 8 bases that match TRBD1. Germline V gene data show CDR1 as LNHDA and CDR2 as SQIVND (reference sequence). The CDR3 covers 17 residues. The ends lost 5 bases at V and 5 bases at J; junction bases unmatched: 14. In DNA form, the CDR3 reads TGTGCCAGTAGTCTTAGCACCGGGACAGGAGGCCGAAACACCATATATTTT. Its protein is CASSLSTGTGGRNTIYF.

The chain combines TRBV2 with TRBJ1-2; D is undetermined. Trimming left V 7 bases short and J 0 bases short, with 12 bases between. Germline V lookup: CDR1 SNHLY, CDR2 FYNNEI. The CDR3 runs 14 residues. CDR3: CASTKQRANYGYTF. CDR3 in DNA: TGTGCCAGCACCAAACAGCGAGCTAACTATGGCTACACCTTC.

The chain couples TRBV5-4 to TRBJ2-7; 9 bases fit TRBD1. Trimming at V came to 3 bases and at J to 2 bases, leaving 3 bases not matched to a gene. Germline CDR1 SGHNT, CDR2 YYREEE (reference sequence). The CDR3 is 14 amino acids. The CDR3 bases are TGTGCCAGCAGCTGGGGGGACAGGGCCTACGAGCAGTACTTC. It yields the protein CASSWGDRAYEQYF.

The chain carries TRBV19 and TRBJ1-1; 9 nucleotides line up with TRBD1. Germline lookup yields CDR1 LNHDA and CDR2 SQIVND (reference sequence). This CDR3 region has 14 residues. V dropped 6 bases and J dropped 4; count of bases not matched to a gene: 6. The CDR3 DNA follows: TGTGCCAGTAGAAGACAGGGGGATGGCACTGAAGCTTTCTTT. It encodes CASRRQGDGTEAFF.

V and J are TRBV27 and TRBJ2-7, with 7 bases aligning to TRBD1. The V and J ends lost 5 bases and 8 bases, in that order; junction bases with no gene match: 6. The CDR3 contains 12 residues. Germline assignment: CDR1 MNHEY and CDR2 SMNVEV (reference sequence). CDR3 protein: CASSLNRGKQYF. For the CDR3, the DNA is TGTGCCAGCAGTCTAAACAGGGGAAAGCAGTACTTC.

This chain links TRBV2 with TRBJ2-1, with TRBD2 identical over 10 bases. Trimming took 8 bases from V and 8 from J; bases not matched to a gene: 3. The CDR3 extends over 12 amino acids. CDR1 is SNHLY, CDR2 FYNNEI, per germline. The CDR3 nucleotides are TGTGCCAGCCGGACTAGCGGCGATGAGCAGTTCTTC. It translates to CASRTSGDEQFF.

This rearrangement joins TRBV6-5 to TRBJ1-1, with D possibly being TRBD1 (5 bases). In germline, CDR1 is MNHEY, CDR2 SVGAGI. V was clipped by 6 bases and J by 1 base, with 6 bases between them. The CDR3 is 12 residues long. CDR3 sequence: CASRGGNTEAFF. Here the CDR3 DNA reads TGTGCCAGCAGGGGGGGGAACACTGAAGCTTTCTTT.

This chain links TRBV28 with TRBJ2-3; either TRBD1 or TRBD2 may supply D (5 bases each). This CDR3 region has 17 residues. The germline gives CDR1 MDHEN, CDR2 SYDVKM. V was shortened by 5 bases and J by 4 bases, with 22 bases between the two germline ends. CDR3 region: CASSVPGPTKGADTQYF. The CDR3 DNA sequence: TGTGCCAGCAGTGTCCCGGGACCAACGAAGGGCGCAGATACGCAGTATTTT.